The rows below give T cell receptor beta chains drawn from one sample of a study of cytomegalovirus exposure and HLA in healthy donors. Libraries were prepared by immunoSEQ multiplex PCR; TCRdb keeps only in-frame clonotypes and omits some of them. This sample's clone table lists about 51,000 clones. Sequencing was performed on PBMCs. The receptors stem from a man in his forties in good health and CMV-seropositive. The CDR3 runs from the conserved cysteine through the conserved F or W.

J,V,CDR3
TRBJ2-5,TRBV29-1,CSVEDRGSGETQYF
TRBJ2-7,TRBV11-2,CASSLGQGAGYEQYF
TRBJ1-5,TRBV6-6,CASRVSDRGQQPQHF
TRBJ2-1,TRBV6-4,CASSDGTTNSYNEQFF
TRBJ2-1,TRBV27,CASSYSGSDNEQFF
TRBJ1-2,TRBV5-6,CASTRVNDYGYTF
TRBJ1-2,TRBV27,CASRSRGGYTF
TRBJ2-3,TRBV2,CASSERSDTQYF
TRBJ1-1,TRBV6-5,CASSFGRSLGGEAFF
TRBJ1-4,TRBV6-6,CASSSQGGPAQFF
TRBJ1-1,TRBV28,CASSFGGVGTEAFF
TRBJ2-1,TRBV5-1,CASSLQGNSYNEQFF
TRBJ2-1,TRBV7-2,CASSLASGGYNEQFF
TRBJ1-5,TRBV18,CASSPGEDQPQHF
TRBJ2-1,TRBV7-9,CASRHTGGRINEQFF
TRBJ2-2,TRBV11-2,CASSLGTVTGELFF
TRBJ2-1,TRBV18,CASSLRSRTYSVDGQFF
TRBJ1-6,TRBV7-3,CASNRGNSPLHF
TRBJ2-1,TRBV7-8,CASNPGGLAGYNEQFF
TRBJ1-1,TRBV28,CARDRGLSGTEAFF
TRBJ2-7,TRBV6-5,CASSYEREAYEQYF
TRBJ1-1,TRBV18,CASSPGSSTEAFF
TRBJ1-1,TRBV19,CASSTGHIRKQGSWTEAFF
TRBJ2-6,TRBV19,CASSRGHGANVLTF
TRBJ2-1,TRBV7-9,CASSPGTSGNEQFF
TRBJ2-5,TRBV27,CASRTRTGGTETQYF